Each of the 32 T cell receptor beta chains below was sequenced from the same sample in a study of Graves' ophthalmopathy and Graves' hyperthyroidism. Amplification of the TCR beta CDR3 regions used RNA transcripts (as template). An initial RT-PCR round employing HTBI primers preceded a second-round multiplex PCR. TCRdb used MiXCR to reprocess the multiplex PCR reads, holding one entry per CDR3 protein. The table shows 600,000 to 950,000 distinct CDR3 sequences, with roughly two fifths occurring only once. Material: peripheral blood. These TCRs come from an adult man with Graves' ophthalmopathy.

The sample holds a few counts of this clonotype. Because the CDR3 is missing its conserved closing phenylalanine or tryptophan, this is likely a read error. The DNA is omitted, as the CDR3 cannot be located on it reliably, and the CDR3 follows TCRdb's listing. This CDR3 is CSVQDGTWTY. The rearrangement joins TRBV29-1 to TRBJ1-2. The length of the CDR3 is 10 amino acids, counting both ends. Germline V CDR1 and CDR2: SQVTM, ANQGSEA.

This clonotype was observed a few times. The chain carries TRBV6-2 or TRBV6-3 and TRBJ2-7, with unresolved D. The CDR3 contains 14 residues. Germline V gene sequence: CDR1 MNHEY, CDR2 SVGEGT. V lost 4 bases, J lost 0 bases, and 10 bases lay in between. In DNA form, the CDR3 reads TGTGCCAGCAGTTGGCGGCCTAGCTCCTACGAGCAGTACTTC. It is translated as CASSWRPSSYEQYF.

This clonotype showed up many times. The rearrangement links TRBV29-1 to TRBJ1-4, with 9 bases lining up with TRBD1. There are 17 residues in the CDR3. The junction had 11 bases not matched to a gene; V was cut back by 3 bases and J by 3 bases. The germline V gene encodes CDR1 SQVTM and CDR2 ANQGSEA. The CDR3 DNA follows: TGCAGCGTTGATGCCCCGGGACAGGGTTGGTCTAATGAAAAACTGTTTTTT. Translation: CSVDAPGQGWSNEKLFF.

In its sample, this clonotype was seen once. The CDR3 does not close with the conserved phenylalanine or tryptophan, likely indicating a read error. The chain couples TRBV7-3 to TRBJ1-4; 10 nucleotides agree with TRBD1. The V and J ends lost 5 bases and 0 bases, in that order; junction bases with no gene match: 3. Germline lookup yields CDR1 SGHTA and CDR2 FQGTGA. The CDR3 has 16 amino acids. For the CDR3, the DNA is TGTGCCAGCAGCCCCGGGACAGGGGCAACTAATGAAAAACTGTTTTAT. This encodes CASSPGTGATNEKLFY.

This clonotype was counted a few times. V usage is TRBV20-1 and J usage is TRBJ2-7; 7 positions match TRBD1. The CDR3 is 12 amino acids. Germline V gives CDR1 DFQATT, CDR2 SNEGSKA (reference sequence). The V and J ends lost 4 bases and 4 bases, in that order; junction bases with no gene match: 4. The chain's CDR3 is CSATPRGYEQYF. DNA of the CDR3: TGCAGTGCTACGCCCAGGGGGTACGAGCAGTACTTC.

This clonotype was observed at least ten times. The rearrangement joins TRBV24-1 to TRBJ1-2; 7 bases align to TRBD1. Trimming at V came to 10 bases and at J to 2 bases, leaving 3 bases not matched to a gene. CDR1 and CDR2 (germline): KGHDR, SFDVKD. The CDR3 totals 12 residues. The CDR3 DNA sequence: TGTGCCACAGCGACAGGGAACTATGGCTACACCTTC. This sequence encodes CATATGNYGYTF.

This clonotype was seen a handful of times. The chain combines TRBV7-2 with TRBJ2-7; TRBD2 is a possible D gene (5 bases). The germline V gene encodes CDR1 SGHTA and CDR2 FQGNSA. Trimming took off 6 bases at V and 4 bases at J, with 13 bases between the two ends. The CDR3 is 13 amino acids. In DNA form, the CDR3 reads TGTGCCAGCAGTTACCTCGGCGGGTACGAGCAGTACTTC. Amino acids: CASSYLGGYEQYF.

Regarding this clonotype: At one end the junction does not follow the germline gene, possibly because of a read error. The chain has TRBV7-2 and TRBJ1-2; D perhaps matches TRBD1 (5 bases). Germline assignment: CDR1 SGHTA and CDR2 FQGNSA. The CDR3 runs 13 residues. This CDR3 is CAGSFPGKHGYTF. The CDR3 nucleotides are TGTGCCGGCAGCTTTCCAGGGAAGCATGGCTACACCTTC.

The chain has TRBV2 and TRBJ2-7; D is possibly TRBD2 (5 bases). Germline loops: CDR1 SNHLY, CDR2 FYNNEI. The CDR3 covers 12 residues. V gave up 5 bases and J gave up 7 bases, with 12 bases separating them. CDR3 DNA sequence: TGTGCCAGCAGTTTTCGGGGATGGGAGCAGTACTTC. Its translation: CASSFRGWEQYF. The complete variable domain, with remaining parts taken from reference TRBV2 and TRBJ2-7, reads EPEVTQTPSHQVTQMGQEVILRCVPISNHLYFYWYRQILGQKVEFLVSFYNNEISEKSEIFDDQFSVERPDGSNFTLKIRSTKLEDSAMYFCASSFRGWEQYFGPGTRLTVT.

This clonotype was counted only a few times. The chain combines TRBV2 with TRBJ2-7; 7 nucleotides line up with TRBD1. Germline CDR1 and CDR2: SNHLY and FYNNEI. V lost 5 bases and J lost 0; bases outside the gene matches: 10. The CDR3 consists of 16 residues. Here the CDR3 reads CASSSARDSYSYEQYF. The CDR3 DNA follows: TGTGCCAGCAGTTCTGCCCGGGACAGCTACTCCTACGAGCAGTACTTC.

This clonotype occurred a few times. The chain links TRBV20-1 to TRBJ1-1, with TRBD1 matching over 7 bases. Germline trimming cut 3 bases from V and 0 bases from J; bases unmatched to any gene: 7. Germline V gives CDR1 DFQATT, CDR2 SNEGSKA (reference sequence). The CDR3 extends over 15 amino acids. DNA of the CDR3: TGCAGTGCTAGGCCTGGGACAGTGTTGAACACTGAAGCTTTCTTT. This sequence encodes CSARPGTVLNTEAFF.

The chain links TRBV9 to TRBJ1-4; D not certain. Germline V lookup: CDR1 SGDLS, CDR2 YYNGEE. The CDR3 has 14 residues. V was shortened by 3 bases and J by 6 bases, with 12 bases between the two germline ends. CDR3 sequence reads: CASSARHSDEKLFF. In DNA, the CDR3 is TGTGCCAGCAGCGCTAGACACAGCGATGAAAAACTGTTTTTT.

In this sample, this clonotype turned up a few times. The J gene is TRBJ2-7, the V gene TRBV7-9; 7 bases fit TRBD1. J lost 2 bases, V lost 5 bases, and 6 bases had no gene match. The CDR3 has 14 amino acids. Germline CDR1 reads SEHNR; CDR2 reads FQNEAQ (reference sequence). The CDR3 DNA reads as TGTGCCAGCAGCGGCCGGGACAGCGCCTACGAGCAGTACTTC. Translated: CASSGRDSAYEQYF.

The chain is built from TRBV4-1 and TRBJ1-2; 9 nucleotides align to TRBD1. The CDR3 sequence is 17 residues long. Germline V gives CDR1 MGHRA, CDR2 YSYEKL. The junction had 13 bases not matched to a gene; V was cut back by 0 bases and J by 8 bases. The CDR3 protein is CASSQEEGIQGAQGYTF. Written as DNA, the CDR3 is TGCGCCAGCAGCCAAGAAGAAGGGATACAGGGGGCGCAAGGCTACACCTTC.

This clonotype was counted only a few times. V gene TRBV6-5 combines with J gene TRBJ1-2; no definite D call. Per the germline V gene, CDR1 is MNHEY and CDR2 is SVGAGI. The CDR3 has 13 residues. V was clipped by 2 bases and J by 4 bases, with 8 bases between them. In DNA, the CDR3 is TGTGCCAGCAGTTACGCGGGAGGCTATGGCTACACCTTC. Its translation: CASSYAGGYGYTF.

The chain has TRBV15 and TRBJ2-7; D is unclear. The J call is doubtful: the DNA matches TRBJ2-1 better. Per the germline V gene, CDR1 is LNHNV and CDR2 is YYDKDF (reference sequence). The CDR3 is 12 amino acids. The CDR3 protein is CATSFGGNEQFF. The DNA of the CDR3 is TGTGCCACCAGCTTCGGTGGCAATGAGCAGTTCTTC.

The V and J genes are TRBV29-1 and TRBJ2-3; 9 bases agree with TRBD1. With V trimmed by 5 bases and J by 1 base, 4 bases remained unmatched. Germline loops: CDR1 SQVTM, CDR2 ANQGSEA. The CDR3 totals 14 residues. The CDR3 region has the DNA TGCAGCGTTACGTACAGGGGGCGCACAGATACGCAGTATTTT. Its translation: CSVTYRGRTDTQYF.

This clonotype has ten or more counts. The chain uses TRBV10-3 and TRBJ2-7; TRBD1 might be the D (6 bases). There are 14 residues in the CDR3. The V end lost 5 bases, the J end lost 5 bases, and 16 bases lay between the germline ends. CDR1 and CDR2 from the germline V gene are ENHRY and SYGVKD. This CDR3 reads CAISPDRIGNEQYF. Here the CDR3 DNA reads TGTGCCATCAGTCCCGACAGGATCGGGAACGAGCAGTACTTC.

This rearrangement joins TRBV11-2 to TRBJ2-5, with TRBD2 identical over 10 bases. The CDR3 length is 16 residues. V lost 1 base and J lost 5; bases outside the gene matches: 7. The V gene's germline CDR1 is SGHAT and CDR2 FQNNGV. This CDR3 reads CASSLVSGRAEETQYF. The DNA of the CDR3 is TGTGCCAGCAGCTTAGTGAGCGGGAGGGCCGAGGAGACCCAGTACTTC.

This clonotype appeared a few times. This sequence joins TRBV7-3 and TRBJ2-3, with D maybe TRBD2 (6 bases). Germline V gives CDR1 SGHTA, CDR2 FQGTGA. The CDR3 is 14 residues long. V shed 5 bases and J shed 4 bases, with 13 bases lying between them. The CDR3 loop is CASSHGTPADTQYF. The CDR3 coding sequence is TGTGCCAGCAGCCATGGGACTCCGGCAGATACGCAGTATTTT.

The chain links TRBV25-1 to TRBJ2-7; possibly TRBD2 for D (6 bases). This CDR3 region has 13 residues. CDR1 and CDR2 from the germline V gene are MGHDK and SYGVNS. The CDR3 spells CATGEREAYEQYF. CDR3 DNA: TGTGCTACCGGGGAGAGGGAGGCCTACGAGCAGTACTTC.

V is TRBV7-2 and J is TRBJ1-6, with D possibly TRBD1 on 6 matching bases. The length of the CDR3 is 15 residues. Between the trimmed V and J ends, which lost 6 bases and 8 bases, there was a span of 17 bases. The germline V gene encodes CDR1 SGHTA and CDR2 FQGNSA. The CDR3 DNA reads as TGTGCCAGCAGTGAAGATGGGGGGGCGCATTCACCCCTCCACTTT. Translating gives CASSEDGGAHSPLHF.

V is TRBV6-5 and J is TRBJ1-3, with D possibly being TRBD1 (5 bases). Trimming took 3 bases from V and 2 from J, leaving 11 bases between them. This CDR3 region has 15 residues. The germline CDR1 and CDR2 sequences are MNHEY and SVGAGI. As DNA, the CDR3 is TGTGCCAGCAGTTATCTCGGGACGGCTGGAAACACCATATATTTT. As protein: CASSYLGTAGNTIYF.

Worth noting for this clonotype: One end of the junction does not line up with germline, which may come from a read error. This chain uses TRBV24-1 with TRBJ1-5; D call uncertain. Per the germline V gene, CDR1 is KGHDR and CDR2 is SFDVKD. This CDR3 is 15 amino acids long. The CDR3 reads CASSYSGGRAGPQHF. The DNA of the CDR3 is TGTGCCAGCAGTTACTCTGGCGGGAGAGCGGGGCCCCAGCATTTT.

J is TRBJ2-5 and V is TRBV7-2; possibly TRBD1 or TRBD2 for D (5 bases each). V lost 5 bases to trimming and J lost 7 bases, with 20 bases between them. The germline V gene has CDR1 SGHTA and CDR2 FQGNSA. The CDR3 spans 15 residues. CDR3 nucleotides: TGTGCCAGCAGCCCCAGACTCGGGACCTCGGCGACCCAGTACTTC. Its protein is CASSPRLGTSATQYF.

With respect to this clonotype: An end of the junction differs from the germline gene, which may be a read error. The V and J genes are TRBV24-1 and TRBJ2-5; TRBD2 aligns across 13 bases. CDR3 size: 16 residues. Germline CDR1 reads KGHDR; CDR2 reads SFDVKD. CDR3 coding DNA: TGTGCCAGCAGTCGGGGAGGACTAGCGGGAGTCGAGACCCAGTACTTC. It is translated as CASSRGGLAGVETQYF.

The chain has TRBV29-1 and TRBJ1-3; D uncertain. The CDR3 sequence is 13 residues long. Germline assignment: CDR1 SQVTM and CDR2 ANQGSEA. Trimming took off 6 bases at V and 0 bases at J, with 9 bases between the two ends. The DNA of the CDR3 is TGCAGCGTCGCCCGGGACTCTGGAAACACCATATATTTT. Translated: CSVARDSGNTIYF.

This clonotype was seen ten or more times. The V call is TRBV11-2, the J call TRBJ2-5; D not certain. The germline gives CDR1 SGHAT, CDR2 FQNNGV. Deletions cut 5 bases from V and 7 bases from J, with 11 bases between. The CDR3 has 12 amino acids. The CDR3 nucleotides are TGTGCCAGCAGCACTTCGGTGGTGACCCAGTACTTC. As protein: CASSTSVVTQYF.

The rearrangement links TRBV2 to TRBJ2-1, with D maybe TRBD2 (6 bases). The germline gives CDR1 SNHLY, CDR2 FYNNEI. This CDR3 is 15 amino acids long. The ends were cut back, 3 bases at V and 7 bases at J, with 16 bases in the middle. The DNA for the CDR3 is TGTGCCAGCAGTGACTTGGCGGGAAATGGAAATGAGCAGTTCTTC. Amino acids: CASSDLAGNGNEQFF.

This clonotype was picked up a small number of times. The chain uses TRBV7-6 and TRBJ2-7; either TRBD1 or TRBD2 may supply D (7 bases each). From germline, CDR1 is SGHVS and CDR2 FNYEAQ. The CDR3 is made up of 17 amino acids. V shed 5 bases and J shed 2 bases, with 22 bases lying between them. The CDR3 loop is CASSPGGAGFLTYEQYF. The CDR3 nucleotides read TGTGCCAGCAGCCCAGGGGGAGCGGGGTTCTTGACCTACGAGCAGTACTTC. The full variable domain, its missing parts supplied by reference TRBV7-6 and TRBJ2-7, is GAGVSQSPRYKVTKRGQDVALRCDPISGHVSLYWYRQALGQGPEFLTYFNYEAQQDKSGLPNDRFSAERPEGSISTLTIQRTEQRDSAMYRCASSPGGAGFLTYEQYFGPGTRLTVT.

This clonotype was seen repeatedly, ten times or more. This sequence joins TRBV7-8 and TRBJ1-5; D is undetermined. This CDR3 region has 14 residues. Germline CDR1 SGHVS, CDR2 FQNEAQ. The V end lost 2 bases, the J end lost 4 bases, and 9 bases lay between the germline ends. CDR3 loop: CASSLQGLNQPQHF. In DNA form, the CDR3 reads TGTGCCAGCAGCTTACAAGGGTTGAATCAGCCCCAGCATTTT.

Concerning this clonotype itself: A much larger clone differs by one base, so this may be a read error. The V gene is TRBV29-1, the J gene TRBJ2-7, with 10 nucleotides matching TRBD1. With V trimmed by 6 bases and J by 3 bases, 5 bases remained unmatched. The CDR3 sequence is 13 residues long. Germline CDR1 and CDR2: SQVTM and ANQGSEA. The CDR3 loop is CSVSGTGDYEQYF. The CDR3, as DNA: TGCAGCGTCTCCGGGACAGGGGACTACGAGCAGTACTTC.